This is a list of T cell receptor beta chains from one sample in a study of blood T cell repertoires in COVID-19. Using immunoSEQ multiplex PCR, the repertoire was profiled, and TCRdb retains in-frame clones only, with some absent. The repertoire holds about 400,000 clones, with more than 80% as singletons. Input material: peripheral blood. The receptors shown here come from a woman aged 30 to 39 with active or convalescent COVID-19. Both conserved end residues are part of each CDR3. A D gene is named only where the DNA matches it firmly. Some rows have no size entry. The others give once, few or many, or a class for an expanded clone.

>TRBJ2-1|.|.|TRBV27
CASSLAVYNEQFF
TGTGCCAGCAGTTTGGCGGTATACAATGAGCAGTTCTTC
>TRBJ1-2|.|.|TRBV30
CAWRQRPFPYGYTF
TGTGCCTGGAGACAGAGACCTTTTCCCTATGGCTACACCTTC
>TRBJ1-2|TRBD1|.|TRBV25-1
CASSPRGQGGGYTF
TGTGCCAGCAGCCCTAGGGGACAGGGAGGAGGCTACACCTTC
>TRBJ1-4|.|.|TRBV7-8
CASRLTDRTNEKLFF
TGTGCCAGCAGACTCACGGACAGAACTAATGAAAAACTGTTTTTT
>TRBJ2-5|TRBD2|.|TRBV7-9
CASSRSGGALETQYF
TGTGCCAGCAGCAGGAGCGGGGGGGCTCTAGAGACCCAGTACTTC
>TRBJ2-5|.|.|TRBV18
CASALITETQYF
TGTGCCAGCGCCCTAATAACCGAGACCCAGTACTTC
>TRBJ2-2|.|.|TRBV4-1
CASSQDLTVKTGELFF
TGCGCCAGCAGCCAAGATCTAACAGTGAAGACCGGGGAGCTGTTTTTT
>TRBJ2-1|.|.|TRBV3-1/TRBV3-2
CASSLLVADNEQFF
TGTGCCAGCAGCCTCCTAGTAGCGGACAATGAGCAGTTCTTC
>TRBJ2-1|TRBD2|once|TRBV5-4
CASSPWSGSGNEQFF
TGTGCCAGCAGCCCCTGGAGCGGGAGTGGTAATGAGCAGTTCTTC
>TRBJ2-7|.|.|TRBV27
CASTLGGIYEQYF
TGTGCCAGCACCCTAGGGGGAATCTACGAGCAGTACTTC
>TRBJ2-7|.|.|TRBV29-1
CSALGDTPYEQYF
TGCAGCGCCCTTGGGGACACCCCCTACGAGCAGTACTTC
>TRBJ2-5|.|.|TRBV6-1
CASSESNRQETQYF
TGTGCCAGCAGTGAATCGAACAGACAAGAGACCCAGTACTTC
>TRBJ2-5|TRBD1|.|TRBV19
CASSPRDSYQETQYF
TGTGCCAGTAGTCCGAGGGACAGCTACCAAGAGACCCAGTACTTC
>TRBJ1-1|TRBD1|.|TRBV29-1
CSVESRLRQGAFF
TGCAGCGTTGAATCACGCCTGCGACAGGGTGCTTTCTTT
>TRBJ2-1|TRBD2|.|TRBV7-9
CASTPGLAYNEQFF
TGTGCCAGCACCCCGGGACTAGCGTACAATGAGCAGTTCTTC
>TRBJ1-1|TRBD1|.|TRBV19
CASSRGQLNTEAFF
TGTGCCAGTAGTAGGGGACAGTTGAACACTGAAGCTTTCTTT
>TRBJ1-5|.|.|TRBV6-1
CASSEVGGLNQPQHF
TGTGCCAGCAGTGAAGTTGGAGGGCTCAATCAGCCCCAGCATTTT
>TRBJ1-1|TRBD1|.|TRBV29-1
CSVVWTGGKAEAFF
TGCAGCGTTGTATGGACAGGGGGAAAGGCTGAAGCTTTCTTT
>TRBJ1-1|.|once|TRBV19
CASSASWTYLMNTEAFF
TGTGCCAGTAGTGCAAGCTGGACATACCTCATGAACACTGAAGCTTTCTTT
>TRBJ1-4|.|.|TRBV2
CASSEGGASNEKLFF
TGTGCCAGCAGTGAAGGCGGGGCTTCTAATGAAAAACTGTTTTTT
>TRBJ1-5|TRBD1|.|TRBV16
CASSQLQGVGQPQHF
TGTGCCAGCAGCCAACTACAGGGGGTGGGTCAGCCCCAGCATTTT
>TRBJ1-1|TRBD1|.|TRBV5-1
CASSTGTGEVEAFF
TGCGCCAGCAGCACAGGGACAGGGGAGGTTGAAGCTTTCTTT